These 19 T cell receptor beta chains share one sample of origin, sequenced in a study of Graves' ophthalmopathy and Graves' hyperthyroidism. The sequenced template was RNA, covering the TCR beta CDR3 region. Second-round multiplex PCR came after first-round RT-PCR with HTBI primers. TCRdb recomputed calls from the multiplex PCR reads with MiXCR, one row per CDR3 protein. Of 600,000 to 700,000 distinct CDR3 sequences in the sample, about 41% were seen once. The specimen was peripheral blood. These receptors were taken from an adult man with Graves' ophthalmopathy.

The chain combines TRBV7-8 with TRBJ1-5; TRBD1 is a possible D gene (6 bases). Looked up from germline, CDR1 is SGHVS and CDR2 is FQNEAQ. V lost 6 bases, J lost 5 bases, and 20 bases lay in between. There are 16 residues in the CDR3. The CDR3 coding sequence is TGTGCCAGCAGACTCGTAGGGGGGGCGGCGGATCAGCCCCAGCATTTT. This translates into CASRLVGGAADQPQHF.

This chain links TRBV10-3 with TRBJ2-7; tentative D call: TRBD1 (5 bases). V dropped 2 bases and J dropped 7 bases, with 12 bases sitting between them. This CDR3 has 13 residues. CDR1 and CDR2 (germline): ENHRY, SYGVKD. The CDR3 DNA reads as TGTGCCATCAGTGAGGGGGCCTTCGGGGAGCAGTACTTC. Translation gives CAISEGAFGEQYF.

Concerning this clonotype: This clone may be a read error of a much larger clone one base away. The rearrangement links TRBV10-3 to TRBJ1-5; TRBD1 agrees at 8 bases. The CDR3 has 13 amino acids. Germline V lookup: CDR1 ENHRY, CDR2 SYGVKD. With V trimmed by 8 bases and J by 2 bases, 2 bases remained unmatched. The CDR3 spells CAIGGQGNQPQHF. DNA for the CDR3: TGTGCCATCGGGGGACAGGGCAATCAGCCCCAGCATTTT.

Turning to this clonotype: A much larger clone differs from this one at a single base, so this may be a read error. V and J are TRBV20-1 and TRBJ1-1; D gene unclear. This CDR3 region has 14 residues. CDR1 DFQATT and CDR2 SNEGSKA come from the germline V gene (reference sequence). Trimming removed 3 bases at V and 1 base at J, with 12 bases between. Here the CDR3 reads CSARQRLSNTEAFF. For the CDR3, the DNA is TGCAGTGCTAGGCAGAGGCTCTCGAACACTGAAGCTTTCTTT.

The J gene is TRBJ2-7, the V gene TRBV25-1, with D maybe TRBD2 (5 bases). Germline CDR1 MGHDK, CDR2 SYGVNS. The length of the CDR3 is 12 residues. Here the CDR3 reads CARWTGSYEQYF. The CDR3 nucleotides read TGTGCACGCTGGACGGGATCCTACGAGCAGTACTTC.

This clonotype was detected ten times or more. The chain is built from TRBV7-8 and TRBJ1-5, with D possibly being TRBD1 (6 bases). CDR3 size: 15 residues. V was pared by 5 bases and J by 2 bases, with 13 bases between. Germline V gene sequence: CDR1 SGHVS, CDR2 FQNEAQ. CDR3 sequence: CASSLRGVGNQPQHF. The CDR3 region has the DNA TGTGCCAGCAGCCTAAGGGGGGTTGGCAATCAGCCCCAGCATTTT.

This clonotype occurred many times. CDR3 in amino acids: CASSLLQDYGYTF. Written as DNA, the CDR3 is TGTGCCAGCAGCTTACTACAGGACTATGGCTACACCTTC. This chain joins TRBV7-8 and TRBJ1-2; D possibly corresponds to TRBD1 (5 bases). V lost 2 bases, J lost 3 bases, and 7 bases lay in between. The CDR3 runs 13 residues. The germline V gene encodes CDR1 SGHVS and CDR2 FQNEAQ.

As concerns this clonotype: Just one base apart from a much larger clone, this may be a read error. The chain carries TRBV7-3 and TRBJ2-7; the D is unclear. The V and J ends lost 0 bases and 4 bases respectively, with 7 bases between them. CDR1 is SGHTA and CDR2 is FQGTGA in the germline V gene. The CDR3 length is 13 residues. The DNA for the CDR3 is TGTGCCAGCAGCTTAACCCAGAGATACGAGCAGTACTTC. It encodes CASSLTQRYEQYF.

The chain uses TRBV2 and TRBJ1-2, with TRBD1 matching over 7 bases. This CDR3 contains 14 residues. V lost 6 bases and J lost 7; bases outside the gene matches: 11. Germline values: CDR1 SNHLY, CDR2 FYNNEI. The CDR3 protein is CASRGTGVIGGYTF. CDR3 bases: TGTGCCAGCAGGGGAACAGGGGTTATTGGTGGCTACACCTTC.

This clonotype has ten or more counts. This chain connects TRBV24-1 to TRBJ2-3; D ambiguous. The CDR3 sequence is 15 residues long. The germline V gene has CDR1 KGHDR and CDR2 SFDVKD. V gave up 3 bases and J gave up 2 bases, with 11 bases separating them. The CDR3 loop reads CATSDESWDTDTQYF. CDR3 nucleotides: TGTGCCACCAGTGATGAGTCCTGGGACACAGATACGCAGTATTTT.

To note about this clonotype: The germline gene is not matched at one end of the junction; a read error may be the cause. This chain joins TRBV5-1 and TRBJ2-2; D is perhaps TRBD1 (6 bases). Germline V gene sequence: CDR1 SGHRS, CDR2 YFSETQ. The CDR3 sequence is 16 residues long. CDR3 DNA sequence: TGCACCAGCAGCTTGGAACAGGGTCTTTTGTCCGGGGAGCTGTTTTTT. Amino acids: CTSSLEQGLLSGELFF.

This clonotype showed up many times. The rearrangement links TRBV6-5 to TRBJ1-2, with D unclear. CDR3 length: 16 amino acids. V shed 1 base and J shed 1 base, with 13 bases lying between them. The germline V gene has CDR1 MNHEY and CDR2 SVGAGI. The CDR3 bases are TGTGCCAGCAGTTACTGGGAGGATCAAGTTAACTATGGCTACACCTTC. Its translation: CASSYWEDQVNYGYTF.

In the case of this clonotype: This may arise from a read error, as a much more abundant clone is one base away. No conserved phenylalanine or tryptophan ends this CDR3, so it is likely a read error. This chain uses TRBV19 with TRBJ1-1; D is undetermined. This CDR3 contains 14 residues. Trimming left V 3 bases short and J 1 base short, with 9 bases between. Per germline, CDR1 LNHDA and CDR2 SQIVND (reference sequence). CDR3 bases: TGTGCCAGTAGTATGGTCGGGGAGAACACTGAAGCTTTCCTT. Protein: CASSMVGENTEAFL.

A single count supports this clonotype. A much larger clone differs by one base, so this may be a read error. Lacking the conserved final phenylalanine or tryptophan, this CDR3 likely reflects a read error. The gene calls are TRBV7-9 and TRBJ1-6; no clear D gene. Germline V lookup: CDR1 SEHNR, CDR2 FQNEAQ (reference sequence). The CDR3 loop spans 15 amino acids. V lost 10 bases, J lost 7 bases, and 20 bases lay in between. The CDR3 region has the DNA TGTGCCACCACTTTGGAAATGATAGGGAATTCACCCCTCCACCTT. It codes for CATTLEMIGNSPLHL.

J is TRBJ2-7 and V is TRBV25-1; D is unclear. CDR3 size: 14 residues. Germline CDR1 reads MGHDK; CDR2 reads SYGVNS. V was trimmed by 4 bases and J by 2 bases, leaving 12 bases between them. The CDR3 here is CASSARQATYEQYF. The CDR3 bases are TGTGCCAGCAGTGCTAGGCAGGCCACCTACGAGCAGTACTTC.

This clonotype was detected many times. The chain is built from TRBV9 and TRBJ2-5; D might be TRBD1 or TRBD2, each matching 6 bases. The CDR3 sequence is 13 residues long. The ends were cut back, 7 bases at V and 1 base at J, with 11 bases in the middle. Germline V gives CDR1 SGDLS, CDR2 YYNGEE. The CDR3 here is CASGPGAQETQYF. Here the CDR3 DNA reads TGTGCCAGCGGACCGGGGGCCCAAGAGACCCAGTACTTC. The whole variable domain, filled in from reference TRBV9 and TRBJ2-5, reads DSGVTQTPKHLITATGQRVTLRCSPRSGDLSVYWYQQSLDQGLQFLIQYYNGEERAKGNILERFSAQQFPDLHSELNLSSLELGDSALYFCASGPGAQETQYFGPGTRLLVL.

Concerning this clonotype itself: It may be a read error: a sequence one base away is much more abundant. The chain couples TRBV12-5 to TRBJ1-5, with unresolved D. The V gene's germline CDR1 is LGHNT and CDR2 FRNRAP. The CDR3 runs to 14 residues. The chain's CDR3 is CASSSAAANQPQHF. CDR3 bases: TGTGCCAGCAGTTCAGCGGCGGCAAATCAGCCCCAGCATTTT.

This clonotype has a count of ten or more. The gene calls are TRBV5-1 and TRBJ1-2, with D perhaps TRBD1 (5 bases). V gave up 7 bases and J gave up 3 bases, with 16 bases separating them. Germline V gives CDR1 SGHRS, CDR2 YFSETQ. This CDR3 has 14 residues. The CDR3 sequence: CASRNAGVDYGYTF. CDR3 sequence (DNA): TGCGCCAGCCGCAACGCGGGGGTAGACTATGGCTACACCTTC.

This clonotype appeared many times. V is TRBV7-9 and J is TRBJ2-2; 7 bases map to TRBD1. J was trimmed by 0 bases and V by 10 bases; bases with no gene match: 8. The CDR3 contains 15 residues. Germline CDR1 reads SEHNR; CDR2 reads FQNEAQ (reference sequence). CDR3 bases: TGTGCCAACACAGGGGCCCTATCGAACACCGGGGAGCTGTTTTTT. Its protein is CANTGALSNTGELFF.